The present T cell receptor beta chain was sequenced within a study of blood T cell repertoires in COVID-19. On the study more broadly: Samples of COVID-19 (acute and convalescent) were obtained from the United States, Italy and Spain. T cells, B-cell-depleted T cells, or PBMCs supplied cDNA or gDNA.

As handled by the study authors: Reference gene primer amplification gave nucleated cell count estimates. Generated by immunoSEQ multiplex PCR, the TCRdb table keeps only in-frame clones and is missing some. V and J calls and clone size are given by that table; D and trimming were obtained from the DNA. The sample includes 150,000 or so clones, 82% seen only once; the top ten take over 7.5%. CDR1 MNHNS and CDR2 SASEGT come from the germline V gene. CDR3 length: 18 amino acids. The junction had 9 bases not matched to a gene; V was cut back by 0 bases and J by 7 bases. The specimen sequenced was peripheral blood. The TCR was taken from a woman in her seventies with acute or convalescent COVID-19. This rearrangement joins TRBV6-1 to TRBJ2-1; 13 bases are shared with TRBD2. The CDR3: CASSEALRTSGRVNEQFF. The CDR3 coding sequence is TGTGCCAGCAGTGAAGCGCTTAGGACTAGCGGGAGAGTAAATGAGCAGTTCTTC.